This TCR beta chain was sequenced in a study of spatial heterogeneity in lung cancer. Looking at the study overall: Fewer alpha-chain than beta-chain sequences were consistently detected. In the raw reads, each unique TCR and UMI combination was present more than ten times on average.

The study tagged each TCR cDNA molecule with a unique molecular identifier. Each CDR3 protein gets one entry after TCRdb re-called the 5' RACE reads with MiXCR. The repertoire consists of roughly 11,000 distinct CDR3 sequences, with roughly 4% occurring once and the leading ten covering around 7.6%. CDR3 length: 15 residues. Germline CDR1 LNHDA, CDR2 SQIVND (reference sequence). The V segment lost 6 bases and the J segment 12 bases; nucleotides outside the gene matches: 12. This clonotype is medium-sized (0.01 to 0.1%) in the sample. Being off target in a library aimed at alpha chains, this beta chain has a size of little meaning. Sample time point: sample taken at primary tumor resection. Tumor, nontumor lung or frozen PBMC supplied whole RNA, sequenced without sorting. Donation came from some 72 patients with untreated early-stage non-small cell lung cancer.

The sample consisted of normal lung tissue next to the tumor, taken at surgery. The rearrangement links TRBV19 to TRBJ1-6; 9 nucleotides match TRBD1. The TCR comes from a male donor with early-stage non-small cell lung cancer. CDR3 region: CASSPRGQGREPLHF. The CDR3 region has the DNA TGTGCCAGTAGCCCAAGAGGACAGGGGCGAGAACCCCTCCACTTT.